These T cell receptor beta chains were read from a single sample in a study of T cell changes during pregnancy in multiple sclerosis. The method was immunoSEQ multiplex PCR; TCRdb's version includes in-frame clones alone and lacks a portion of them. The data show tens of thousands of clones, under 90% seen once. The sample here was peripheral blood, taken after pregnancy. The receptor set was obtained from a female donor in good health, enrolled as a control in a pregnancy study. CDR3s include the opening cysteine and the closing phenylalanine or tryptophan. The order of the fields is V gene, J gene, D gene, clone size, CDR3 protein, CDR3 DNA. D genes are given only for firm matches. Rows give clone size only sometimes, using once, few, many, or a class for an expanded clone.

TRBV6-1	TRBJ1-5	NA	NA	CASTRQSNQPQHF	TGTGCCAGCACTCGACAGAGCAATCAGCCCCAGCATTTT
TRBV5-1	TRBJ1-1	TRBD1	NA	CASSWQTGGSTEAFF	TGCGCCAGCAGCTGGCAAACAGGGGGGAGCACTGAAGCTTTCTTT
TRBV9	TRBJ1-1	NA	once	CASSATWAMNTEAFF	TGTGCCAGCAGCGCCACATGGGCCATGAACACTGAAGCTTTCTTT
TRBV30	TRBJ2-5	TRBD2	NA	CAWSRAGAQETQYF	TGTGCCTGGAGTAGAGCGGGGGCTCAAGAGACCCAGTACTTC
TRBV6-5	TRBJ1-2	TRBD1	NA	CASSPTGTARGYTF	TGTGCCAGCAGTCCAACTGGGACAGCCCGGGGCTACACCTTC
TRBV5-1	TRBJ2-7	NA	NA	CASSLSSYEQYF	TGCGCCAGCAGCCTGAGCTCCTACGAGCAGTACTTC
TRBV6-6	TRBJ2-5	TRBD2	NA	CASSFGLAGPKETQYF	TGTGCCAGCAGCTTTGGACTAGCGGGACCCAAAGAGACCCAGTACTTC
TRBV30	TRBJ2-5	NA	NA	CAWSVLQVGQYF	TGTGCCTGGAGTGTACTACAGGTTGGGCAGTACTTC
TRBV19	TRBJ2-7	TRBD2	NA	CASSLAGERGEQYF	TGTGCCAGTAGTTTGGCGGGAGAGCGGGGCGAGCAGTACTTC
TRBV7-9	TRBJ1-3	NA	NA	CASSLGGAFYF	TGTGCCAGCAGCTTAGGTGGGGCGTTCTATTTT
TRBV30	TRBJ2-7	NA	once	CAWSVLANYEQYF	TGTGCCTGGAGTGTCCTGGCCAACTACGAGCAGTACTTC
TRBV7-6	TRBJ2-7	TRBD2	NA	CASSLRAGGSDEQYF	TGTGCCAGCAGCTTAAGGGCGGGGGGCAGCGACGAGCAGTACTTC
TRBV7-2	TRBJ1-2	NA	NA	CASSFDRFNYGYTF	TGTGCCAGCAGCTTTGACAGATTTAACTATGGCTACACCTTC
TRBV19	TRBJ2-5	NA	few	CASSMGSGRGRETQYF	TGTGCCAGTAGCATGGGTTCCGGCAGGGGAAGAGAGACCCAGTACTTC
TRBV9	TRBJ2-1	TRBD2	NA	CASSPREFSGGRNEQFF	TGTGCCAGCAGCCCCAGGGAATTCAGCGGGGGGAGGAATGAGCAGTTCTTC
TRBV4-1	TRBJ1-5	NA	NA	CASSQGLQGAQPQHF	TGCGCCAGCAGCCAAGGCCTACAGGGTGCTCAGCCCCAGCATTTT